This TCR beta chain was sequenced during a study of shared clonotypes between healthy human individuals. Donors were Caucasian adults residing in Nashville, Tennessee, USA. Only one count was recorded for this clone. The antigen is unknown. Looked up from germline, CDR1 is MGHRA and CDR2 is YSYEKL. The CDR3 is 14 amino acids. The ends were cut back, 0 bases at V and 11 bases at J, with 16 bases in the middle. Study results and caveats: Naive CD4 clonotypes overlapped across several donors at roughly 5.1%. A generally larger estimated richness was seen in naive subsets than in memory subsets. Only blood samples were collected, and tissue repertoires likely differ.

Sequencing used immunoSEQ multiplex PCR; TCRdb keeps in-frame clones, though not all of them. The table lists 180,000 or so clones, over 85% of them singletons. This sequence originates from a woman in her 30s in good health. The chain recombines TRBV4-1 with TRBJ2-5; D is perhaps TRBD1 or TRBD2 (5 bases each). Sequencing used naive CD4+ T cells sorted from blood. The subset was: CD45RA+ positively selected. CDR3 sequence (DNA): TGCGCCAGCAGCCAAGAATCGAGGGGAGAGAAGCAGTACTTC. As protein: CASSQESRGEKQYF.